One sample yielded the 10 T cell receptor beta chains listed below, sequenced in a study of resident and recirculating memory T cells in vitiligo. The method was immunoSEQ multiplex PCR; TCRdb's version includes in-frame clones alone and lacks a portion of them. The sample holds 72,000 or so clones, about 91% seen once. Sequenced: blood. All receptors come from a male donor with vitiligo.

This chain connects TRBV29-1 to TRBJ2-1; no clear D gene. The germline V and J ends were trimmed by 7 bases and 7 bases, with 11 bases remaining between them. Germline CDR1 SQVTM, CDR2 ANQGSEA. This CDR3 comprises 11 residues. The CDR3 DNA reads TGCAGCGCCGCCCCGCGGAATGAGCAGTTCTTC. Amino acid sequence: CSAAPRNEQFF.

V and J are TRBV6-1 and TRBJ2-5, with a tentative D call TRBD2 (6 bases). The CDR3 totals 14 residues. The V end was cut by 7 bases, the J end by 5 bases, with 17 bases between. Germline V lookup: CDR1 MNHNS, CDR2 SASEGT. CDR3 DNA: TGTGCCAGCATGATTAGCGGACTCGGGGAGACCCAGTACTTC. Residues: CASMISGLGETQYF.

The CDR3 sequence is CASSWSGVSTDTQYF. The CDR3 nucleotides are TGTGCCAGCAGCTGGAGCGGGGTAAGCACAGATACGCAGTATTTT. The chain has TRBV13 and TRBJ2-3; 7 nucleotides match TRBD2. V gave up 4 bases and J gave up 0 bases; unmatched junction bases: 4. The length of the CDR3 is 15 residues. The germline V gene has CDR1 PRHDT and CDR2 FYEKMQ (reference sequence).

This chain connects TRBV7-6 to TRBJ2-7; 9 bases line up with TRBD2. Germline V gene data show CDR1 as SGHVS and CDR2 as FNYEAQ. The ends lost 3 bases at V and 7 bases at J; junction bases unmatched: 4. This CDR3 is built from 13 residues. DNA of the CDR3: TGTGCCAGCAGCTTTATCCTAGCGGGAGAGCAGTACTTC. This encodes CASSFILAGEQYF.

The chain joins TRBV5-1 to TRBJ1-4, with D perhaps TRBD1 (6 bases). Trimming pared 3 bases from V and 0 bases from J, leaving 15 bases between. Germline V lookup: CDR1 SGHRS, CDR2 YFSETQ. The CDR3 spans 17 residues. CDR3 sequence reads: CASSSGTSKATNEKLFF. In nucleotides, the CDR3 is TGCGCCAGCAGCTCCGGGACAAGCAAAGCAACTAATGAAAAACTGTTTTTT.

This rearrangement joins TRBV7-9 to TRBJ2-7, with 11 bases fitting TRBD1. This CDR3 is built from 14 residues. V lost 5 bases to trimming and J lost 5 bases; unmatched junction nucleotides: 5. CDR1 and CDR2 from the germline V gene are SEHNR and FQNEAQ (reference sequence). In DNA, the CDR3 is TGTGCCAGCAGCCACGGACAGGGGGCCGACGAGCAGTACTTC. Its protein is CASSHGQGADEQYF. Full variable domain (outside the CDR3, taken from reference TRBV7-9 and TRBJ2-7): DTGVSQNPRHKITKRGQNVTFRCDPISEHNRLYWYRQTLGQGPEFLTYFQNEAQLEKSRLLSDRFSAERPKGSFSTLEIQRTEQGDSAMYLCASSHGQGADEQYFGPGTRLTVT.

The rearrangement uses TRBV9 and TRBJ2-5; 7 bases match TRBD1. Germline V lookup: CDR1 SGDLS, CDR2 YYNGEE. The CDR3 covers 16 residues. The V segment lost 2 bases and the J segment 5 bases; nucleotides outside the gene matches: 12. DNA of the CDR3: TGTGCCAGCAGCGTGACCGGGACCCCCAGGGGGGAGACCCAGTACTTC. Translation: CASSVTGTPRGETQYF.

This chain connects TRBV28 to TRBJ1-4, with D perhaps matching TRBD1 (6 bases). The CDR3 is 15 amino acids. Germline assignment: CDR1 MDHEN and CDR2 SYDVKM. Trimming stripped 6 bases from V and 5 bases from J, with 16 bases between. CDR3 region: CASRPLGQRNEKLFF. CDR3 DNA sequence: TGTGCCAGCAGACCACTAGGACAGAGAAATGAAAAACTGTTTTTT.

This sequence joins TRBV6-6 and TRBJ2-5, with D uncertain. V gave up 11 bases and J gave up 2 bases, with 6 bases separating them. The CDR3 has 10 amino acids. Germline CDR1 reads MNHNY; CDR2 reads SVGAGI (reference sequence). CDR3 in DNA: TGTGCCGAGTTACAAGAGACCCAGTACTTC. It codes for CAELQETQYF.

The chain has TRBV4-3 and TRBJ2-7, with a weak D call TRBD1 (5 bases). V lost 4 bases to trimming and J lost 0 bases, with 16 bases between them. Germline V gives CDR1 LGHNA, CDR2 YSLEER. This CDR3 is built from 16 residues. The CDR3 is CASSLAWGGYSYEQYF. The DNA for the CDR3 is TGCGCCAGCAGCCTGGCCTGGGGCGGCTACTCCTACGAGCAGTACTTC.